The T cell receptor (beta chain) described here comes from a study of OX40 agonist ivuxolimab in advanced cancers. About the study: Ivuxolimab doses were 0.01, 0.1, 0.3, 1.5, 3 or 10 mg/kg every 2 weeks. Broader study findings: The average count of expanded clones was higher among CD8+ T cells than among CD4+.

Clones were sequenced by immunoSEQ multiplex PCR, and TCRdb holds only the in-frame ones, with some missing. This sample carries around 68,000 clones, around 86% of them seen once, and the ten largest clones take 0.3% to 0.4%. CDR1 and CDR2 (germline): SEHNR, FQNEAQ (reference sequence). The length of the CDR3 is 13 residues. V was shortened by 0 bases and J by 7 bases, with 9 bases between the two germline ends. Concerning this clone itself: Its antigen is currently unknown.

V usage is TRBV7-9 and J usage is TRBJ1-2, with D hard to call. The sample in question was CD4+ or CD8+ T cells sorted from blood, obtained in a trial of the OX40 agonist ivuxolimab. The TCR was taken from an adult with an advanced solid tumor such as melanoma, head and neck, liver or kidney cancer. CDR3 DNA: TGTGCCAGCAGCTTAGCGGGTCTACCTGGCTACACCTTC. Translating gives CASSLAGLPGYTF.